This TCR beta chain was documented in a study of technical replicates of blood from a few donors. The CDR3 covers 17 residues. Trimming pared 0 bases from V and 0 bases from J, leaving 12 bases between. The V gene's germline CDR1 is GTSNPN and CDR2 SVGIG (reference sequence). Measured with immunoSEQ multiplex PCR; TCRdb has only the in-frame clones, and not every one. The table records some 60,000 clones, nearly 90% of them present only once. This TCR came from a human donor in good health. Some clones in this sample may be carry-over from other donors' samples. The rearrangement uses TRBV30 and TRBJ1-6; D is unclear. The specimen was PBMCs. The CDR3 loop is CAWSVRQVSSYNSPLHF. The CDR3 region has the DNA TGTGCCTGGAGTGTACGGCAGGTCAGCTCCTATAATTCACCCCTCCACTTT.